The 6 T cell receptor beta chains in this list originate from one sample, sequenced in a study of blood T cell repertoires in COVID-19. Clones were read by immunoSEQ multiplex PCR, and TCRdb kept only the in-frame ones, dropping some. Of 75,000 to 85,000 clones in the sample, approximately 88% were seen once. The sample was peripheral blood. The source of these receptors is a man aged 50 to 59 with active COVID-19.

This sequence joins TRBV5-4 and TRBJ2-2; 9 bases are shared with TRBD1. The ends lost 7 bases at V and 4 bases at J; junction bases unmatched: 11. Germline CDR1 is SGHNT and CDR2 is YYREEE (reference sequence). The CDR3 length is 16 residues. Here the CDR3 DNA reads TGTGCCAGCTTCTCTCCTAACAGGGGGCTCACCGGGGAGCTGTTTTTT. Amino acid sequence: CASFSPNRGLTGELFF.

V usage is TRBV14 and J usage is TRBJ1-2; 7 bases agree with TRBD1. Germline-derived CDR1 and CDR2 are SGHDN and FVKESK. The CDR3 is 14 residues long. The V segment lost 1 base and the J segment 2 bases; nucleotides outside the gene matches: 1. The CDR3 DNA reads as TGTGCCAGCAGCCAAGGACAGGGCAACTATGGCTACACCTTC. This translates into CASSQGQGNYGYTF.

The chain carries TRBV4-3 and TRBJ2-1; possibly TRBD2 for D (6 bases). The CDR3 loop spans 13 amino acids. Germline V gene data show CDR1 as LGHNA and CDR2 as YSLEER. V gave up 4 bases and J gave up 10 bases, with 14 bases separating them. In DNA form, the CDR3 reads TGCGCCAGCAGCCCCCGTGGGACTGTGGAGCAGTTCTTC. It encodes CASSPRGTVEQFF.

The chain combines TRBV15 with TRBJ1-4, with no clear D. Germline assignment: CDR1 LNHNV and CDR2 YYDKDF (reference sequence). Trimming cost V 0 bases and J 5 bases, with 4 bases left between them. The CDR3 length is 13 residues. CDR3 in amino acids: CATSRDLNEKLFF. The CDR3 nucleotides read TGTGCCACCAGCAGAGATCTCAATGAAAAACTGTTTTTT.

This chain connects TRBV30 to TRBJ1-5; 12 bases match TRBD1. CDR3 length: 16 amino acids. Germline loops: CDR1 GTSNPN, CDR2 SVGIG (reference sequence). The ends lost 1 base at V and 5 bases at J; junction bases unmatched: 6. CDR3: CAWSGPGTGGDQPQHF. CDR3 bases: TGTGCCTGGAGTGGTCCTGGGACAGGGGGCGATCAGCCCCAGCATTTT.

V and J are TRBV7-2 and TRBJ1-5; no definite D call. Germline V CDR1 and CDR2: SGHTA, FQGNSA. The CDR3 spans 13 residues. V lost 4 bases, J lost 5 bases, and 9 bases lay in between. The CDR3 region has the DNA TGTGCCAGCAGCTCACGGAGGGATCAGCCCCAGCATTTT. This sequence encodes CASSSRRDQPQHF. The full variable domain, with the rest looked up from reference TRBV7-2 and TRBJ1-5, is GAGVSQSPSNKVTEKGKDVELRCDPISGHTALYWYRQSLGQGLEFLIYFQGNSAPDKSGLPSDRFSAERTGGSVSTLTIQRTQQEDSAVYLCASSSRRDQPQHFGDGTRLSIL.